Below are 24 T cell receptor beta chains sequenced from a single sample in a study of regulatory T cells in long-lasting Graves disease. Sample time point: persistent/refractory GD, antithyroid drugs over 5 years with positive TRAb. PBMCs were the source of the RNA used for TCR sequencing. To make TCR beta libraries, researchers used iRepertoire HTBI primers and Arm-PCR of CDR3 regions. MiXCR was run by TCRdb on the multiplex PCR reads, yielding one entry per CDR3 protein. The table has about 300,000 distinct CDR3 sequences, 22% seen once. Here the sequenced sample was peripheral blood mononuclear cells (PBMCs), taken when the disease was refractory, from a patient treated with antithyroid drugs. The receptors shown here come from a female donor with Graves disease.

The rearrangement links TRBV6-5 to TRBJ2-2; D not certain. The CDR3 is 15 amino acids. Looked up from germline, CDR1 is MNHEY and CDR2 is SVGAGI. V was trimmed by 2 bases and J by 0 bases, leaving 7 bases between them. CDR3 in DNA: TGTGCCAGCAGTTACCCACAAGCGAACACCGGGGAGCTGTTTTTT. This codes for CASSYPQANTGELFF.

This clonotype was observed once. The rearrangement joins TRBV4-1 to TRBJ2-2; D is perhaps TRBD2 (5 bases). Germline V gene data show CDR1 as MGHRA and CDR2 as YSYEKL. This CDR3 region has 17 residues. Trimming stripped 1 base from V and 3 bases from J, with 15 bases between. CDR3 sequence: CASSQGETVLDTGELFF. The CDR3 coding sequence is TGCGCCAGCAGCCAAGGGGAGACGGTGTTAGACACCGGGGAGCTGTTTTTT.

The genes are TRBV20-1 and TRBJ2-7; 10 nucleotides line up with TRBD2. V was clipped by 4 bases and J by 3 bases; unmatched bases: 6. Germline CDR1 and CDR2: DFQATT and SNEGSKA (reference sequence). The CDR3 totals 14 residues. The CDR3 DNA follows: TGCAGTGCTACTTCACTAGCGGGAAACTACGAGCAGTACTTC. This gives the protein CSATSLAGNYEQYF.

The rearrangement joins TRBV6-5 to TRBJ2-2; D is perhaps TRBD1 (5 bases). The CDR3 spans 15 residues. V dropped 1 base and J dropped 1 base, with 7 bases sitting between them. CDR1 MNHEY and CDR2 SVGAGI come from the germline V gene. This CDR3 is CASSYWQGNTGELFF. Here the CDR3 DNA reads TGTGCCAGCAGTTACTGGCAGGGGAACACCGGGGAGCTGTTTTTT.

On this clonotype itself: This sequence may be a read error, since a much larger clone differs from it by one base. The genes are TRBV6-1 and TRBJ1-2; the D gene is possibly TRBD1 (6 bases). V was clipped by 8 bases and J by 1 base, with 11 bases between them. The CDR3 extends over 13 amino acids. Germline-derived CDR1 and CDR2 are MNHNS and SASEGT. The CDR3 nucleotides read TGTGCCAGCCAGGACAGCATTAACTATGGCTACACCTTC. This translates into CASQDSINYGYTF.

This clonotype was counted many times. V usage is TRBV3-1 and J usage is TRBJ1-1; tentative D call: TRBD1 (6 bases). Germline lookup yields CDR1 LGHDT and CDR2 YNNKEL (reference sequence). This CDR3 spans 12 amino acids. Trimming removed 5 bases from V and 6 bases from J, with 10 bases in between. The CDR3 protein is CASSERGSEAFF. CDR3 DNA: TGTGCCAGCAGCGAAAGGGGGTCTGAAGCTTTCTTT.

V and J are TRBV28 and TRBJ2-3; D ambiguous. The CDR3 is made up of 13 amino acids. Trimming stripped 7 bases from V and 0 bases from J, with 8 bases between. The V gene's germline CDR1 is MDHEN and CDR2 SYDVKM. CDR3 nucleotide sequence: TGTGCCAGCATAAGCCATAGCACAGATACGCAGTATTTT. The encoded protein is CASISHSTDTQYF.

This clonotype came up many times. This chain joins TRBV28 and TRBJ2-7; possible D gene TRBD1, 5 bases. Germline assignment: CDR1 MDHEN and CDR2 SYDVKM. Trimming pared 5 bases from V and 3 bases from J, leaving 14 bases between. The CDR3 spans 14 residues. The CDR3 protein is CASSNQDKDYEQYF. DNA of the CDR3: TGTGCCAGCAGTAATCAGGACAAGGACTACGAGCAGTACTTC.

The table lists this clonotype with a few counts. CDR3 region: CASSPAPGHEQYF. The CDR3 DNA follows: TGTGCCAGCAGCCCCGCCCCGGGGCACGAGCAGTACTTC. This rearrangement joins TRBV7-2 to TRBJ2-7, with D possibly called TRBD1 or TRBD2 (5 bases each). Germline V lookup: CDR1 SGHTA, CDR2 FQGNSA. V dropped 5 bases and J dropped 5 bases, with 13 bases sitting between them. The CDR3 is 13 amino acids. The whole variable domain, filled in from reference TRBV7-2 and TRBJ2-7, reads GAGVSQSPSNKVTEKGKDVELRCDPISGHTALYWYRQSLGQGLEFLIYFQGNSAPDKSGLPSDRFSAERTGGSVSTLTIQRTQQEDSAVYLCASSPAPGHEQYFGPGTRLTVT.

As DNA, the CDR3 is TGTGCCAGTAGGCCGGACCCGAACACCGGGGAGCTGTTTTTT. It encodes CASRPDPNTGELFF. J is TRBJ2-2 and V is TRBV19; D remains unclear. The V end lost 6 bases, the J end lost 0 bases, and 8 bases lay between the germline ends. The length of the CDR3 is 14 residues. Germline CDR1 and CDR2: LNHDA and SQIVND (reference sequence).

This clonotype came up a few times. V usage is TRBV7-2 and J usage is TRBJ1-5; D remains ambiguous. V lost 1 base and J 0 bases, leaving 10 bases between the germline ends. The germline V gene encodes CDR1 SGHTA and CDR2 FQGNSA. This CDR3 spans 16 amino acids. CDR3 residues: CASSLGPRNSNQPQHF. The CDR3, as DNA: TGTGCCAGCAGCTTAGGACCCAGGAATAGCAATCAGCCCCAGCATTTT.

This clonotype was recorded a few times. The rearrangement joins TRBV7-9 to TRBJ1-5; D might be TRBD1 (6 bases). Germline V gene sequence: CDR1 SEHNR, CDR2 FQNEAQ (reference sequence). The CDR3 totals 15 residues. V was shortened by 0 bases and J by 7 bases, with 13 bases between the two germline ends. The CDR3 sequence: CASSLASGADQPQHF. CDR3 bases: TGTGCCAGCAGCTTAGCTTCAGGGGCTGACCAGCCCCAGCATTTT.

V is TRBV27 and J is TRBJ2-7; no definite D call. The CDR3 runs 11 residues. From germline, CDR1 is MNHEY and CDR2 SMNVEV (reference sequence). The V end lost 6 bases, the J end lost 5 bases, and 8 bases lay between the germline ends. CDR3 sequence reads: CASSLNDEQYF. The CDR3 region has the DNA TGTGCCAGCAGCCTTAATGACGAGCAGTACTTC.

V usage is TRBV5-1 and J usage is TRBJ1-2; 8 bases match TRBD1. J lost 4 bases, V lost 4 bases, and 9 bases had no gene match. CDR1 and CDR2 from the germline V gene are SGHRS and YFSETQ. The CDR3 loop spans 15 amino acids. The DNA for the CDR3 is TGCGCCAGCAGCGCCCAGGGGGCGCTTGGCTATGGCTACACCTTC. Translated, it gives CASSAQGALGYGYTF.

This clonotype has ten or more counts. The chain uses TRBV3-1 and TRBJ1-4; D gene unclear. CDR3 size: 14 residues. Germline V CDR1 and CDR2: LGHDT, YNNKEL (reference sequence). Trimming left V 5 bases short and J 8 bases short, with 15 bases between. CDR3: CASSNSREVEKLFF. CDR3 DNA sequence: TGTGCCAGCAGCAATTCCCGGGAAGTCGAAAAACTGTTTTTT.

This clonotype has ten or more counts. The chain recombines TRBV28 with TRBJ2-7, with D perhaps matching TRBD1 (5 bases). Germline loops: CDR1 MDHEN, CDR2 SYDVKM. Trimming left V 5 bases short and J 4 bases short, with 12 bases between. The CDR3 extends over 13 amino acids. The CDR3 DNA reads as TGTGCCAGCAGTAAGGGGCTTAGGTACGAGCAGTACTTC. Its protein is CASSKGLRYEQYF. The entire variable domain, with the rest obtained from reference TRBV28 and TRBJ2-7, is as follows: DVKVTQSSRYLVKRTGEKVFLECVQDMDHENMFWYRQDPGLGLRLIYFSYDVKMKEKGDIPEGYSVSREKKERFSLILESASTNQTSMYLCASSKGLRYEQYFGPGTRLTVT.

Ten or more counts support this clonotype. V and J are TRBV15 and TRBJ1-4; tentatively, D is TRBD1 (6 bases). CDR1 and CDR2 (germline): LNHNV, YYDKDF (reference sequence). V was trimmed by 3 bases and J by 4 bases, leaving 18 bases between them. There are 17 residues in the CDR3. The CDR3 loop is CATSSVRGFLVNEKLFF. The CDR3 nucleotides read TGTGCCACCAGCAGCGTTAGGGGGTTTCTCGTTAATGAAAAACTGTTTTTT.

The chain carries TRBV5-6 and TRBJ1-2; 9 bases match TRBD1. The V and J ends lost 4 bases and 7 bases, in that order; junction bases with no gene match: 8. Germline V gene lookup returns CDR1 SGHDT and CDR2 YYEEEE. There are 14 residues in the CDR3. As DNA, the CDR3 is TGTGCCAGCAGCCTACCGGACAGGGGCGGTGGCTACACCTTC. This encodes CASSLPDRGGGYTF.

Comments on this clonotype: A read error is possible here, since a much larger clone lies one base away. The CDR3 coding sequence is TGTGCCATCATTTGTGGACCTTATCATGGTGAAAAACTGTTTTTT. Amino acids: CAIICGPYHGEKLFF. V and J are TRBV10-3 and TRBJ1-4; D unclear. The ends were cut back, 7 bases at V and 7 bases at J, with 19 bases in the middle. This CDR3 spans 15 amino acids. The germline V gene has CDR1 ENHRY and CDR2 SYGVKD.

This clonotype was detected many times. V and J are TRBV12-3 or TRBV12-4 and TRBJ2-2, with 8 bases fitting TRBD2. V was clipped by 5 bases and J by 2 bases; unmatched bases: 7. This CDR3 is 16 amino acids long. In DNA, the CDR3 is TGTGCCAGCAGTCCCCGACTAGCGACTAACACCGGGGAGCTGTTTTTT. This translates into CASSPRLATNTGELFF.

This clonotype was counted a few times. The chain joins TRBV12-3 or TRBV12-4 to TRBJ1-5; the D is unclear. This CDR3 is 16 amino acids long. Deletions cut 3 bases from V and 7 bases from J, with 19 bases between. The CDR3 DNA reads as TGTGCCAGCAGTTTTCAAGGAGAAACCCCTTGGCAGCCCCAGCATTTT. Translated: CASSFQGETPWQPQHF.

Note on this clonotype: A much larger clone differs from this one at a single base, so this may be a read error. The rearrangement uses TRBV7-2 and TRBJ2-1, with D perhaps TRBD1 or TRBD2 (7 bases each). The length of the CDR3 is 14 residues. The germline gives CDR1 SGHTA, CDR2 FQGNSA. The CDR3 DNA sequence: TGTGCCAGCAGCTTCGAGCGGGACAGCAATGAGCGGTTCTTC. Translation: CASSFERDSNERFF.

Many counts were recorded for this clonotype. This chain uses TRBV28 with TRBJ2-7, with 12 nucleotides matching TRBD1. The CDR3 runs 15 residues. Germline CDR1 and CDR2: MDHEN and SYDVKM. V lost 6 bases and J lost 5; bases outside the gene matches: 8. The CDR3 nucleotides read TGTGCCAGCAGCACACCGGGACAGGGGGCCAACGAGCAGTACTTC. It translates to CASSTPGQGANEQYF.

CDR3 in DNA: TGTGCCAGCAGTTTTGGGCTAGCGGGAGATGAGCAGTTCTTC. As protein: CASSFGLAGDEQFF. This chain connects TRBV27 to TRBJ2-1, with 10 bases lining up with TRBD2. Per the germline V gene, CDR1 is MNHEY and CDR2 is SMNVEV (reference sequence). This CDR3 is 14 amino acids long. With V trimmed by 3 bases and J by 8 bases, 4 bases remained unmatched.